A single sample gave rise to the 7 T cell receptor beta chains below, sequenced in a study of blood T cells in healthy people across ages. Primers used in a second PCR of roughly 6 to 12 cycles were a sample-barcoded 5' primer and a J-beta primer mix. TCRdb reprocessed the 5' RACE reads with MiXCR, giving one entry per CDR3 protein. The table records roughly 1 million distinct CDR3 sequences, less than 25% of them present only once. The same data also went into a second study, on T cells of mothers and their children.

Specimen: blood. These receptors all stem from a girl aged 2 to 10 in good health.

In this sample, this clonotype turned up a few times. This chain connects TRBV4-1 to TRBJ1-2; the match to TRBD1 covers 7 bases. The CDR3 is made up of 13 amino acids. Germline trimming cut 7 bases from V and 6 bases from J; bases unmatched to any gene: 8. Germline V gene lookup returns CDR1 MGHRA and CDR2 YSYEKL. The CDR3 coding sequence is TGCGCCAGCACACAAACAGGGGCGGATGGCTACACCTTC. It yields the protein CASTQTGADGYTF.

This rearrangement joins TRBV20-1 to TRBJ2-7; unclear D gene. V lost 6 bases and J lost 3, with 9 bases in between. Germline values: CDR1 DFQATT, CDR2 SNEGSKA (reference sequence). The CDR3 length is 11 residues. The DNA of the CDR3 is TGCAGTGCGGCGGTAATCTACGAGCAGTACTTC. Protein: CSAAVIYEQYF.

The chain joins TRBV12-3 or TRBV12-4 to TRBJ1-2; D is perhaps TRBD1 (6 bases). Trimming left V 5 bases short and J 7 bases short, with 11 bases between. CDR3 size: 12 residues. The CDR3 spells CASSATGSGYTF. In nucleotides, the CDR3 is TGTGCCAGCAGTGCTACAGGGAGTGGCTACACCTTC.

The CDR3 sequence: CASSQTFDGDQPQHF. In DNA, the CDR3 is TGTGCCAGCAGCCAAACGTTTGACGGGGATCAGCCCCAGCATTTT. This rearrangement joins TRBV3-1 to TRBJ1-5; D uncertain. Trimming left V 2 bases short and J 5 bases short, with 13 bases between. Germline-derived CDR1 and CDR2 are LGHDT and YNNKEL (reference sequence). The CDR3 is made up of 15 amino acids.

The chain has TRBV6-5 and TRBJ2-3; a weak D match, TRBD2 (6 bases). Trimming stripped 2 bases from V and 1 base from J, with 10 bases between. The germline CDR1 and CDR2 sequences are MNHEY and SVGAGI. The CDR3 has 15 amino acids. The CDR3 here is CASSYVPGGTDTQYF. The DNA of the CDR3 is TGTGCCAGCAGTTACGTTCCGGGGGGCACAGATACGCAGTATTTT.

This chain links TRBV14 with TRBJ2-1; D call uncertain. The CDR3 is made up of 15 amino acids. Trimming removed 1 base at V and 8 bases at J, with 15 bases between. CDR1 is SGHDN and CDR2 is FVKESK in the germline V gene. The CDR3 region has the DNA TGTGCCAGCAGCCAAGGGACCTCCTCCGTCGATGAGCAGTTCTTC. The encoded protein is CASSQGTSSVDEQFF.

This clonotype was detected a few times. The genes are TRBV5-5 and TRBJ1-6; D gene unclear. CDR1 is SGHKS and CDR2 is YYEKEE in the germline V gene (reference sequence). This CDR3 spans 15 amino acids. The V and J ends lost 0 bases and 3 bases respectively, with 7 bases between them. The CDR3 bases are TGTGCCAGCAGCTTGGGACTACTCTATAATTCACCCCTCCACTTT. Translation gives CASSLGLLYNSPLHF.